What follows are 14 T cell receptor beta chains derived from one specimen sequenced in a study of lymphopenia after photon versus proton radiotherapy. Method: immunoSEQ multiplex PCR; TCRdb's copy keeps in-frame clones and lacks some. The profile shows some 30,000 clones, approximately 87% of them singletons. Sequenced here: peripheral blood, sampled from a patient treated with proton-based radiotherapy. The receptors were gathered from a woman between 70 and 85 years old with pancreatic cancer.

This chain connects TRBV7-8 to TRBJ1-1; weak D call: TRBD1 (6 bases). In germline, CDR1 is SGHVS, CDR2 FQNEAQ. Trimming removed 5 bases at V and 6 bases at J, with 19 bases between. CDR3 length equals 15 residues. The CDR3 DNA is TGTGCCAGCAGCCCACGGGGGGCGCGGTGGTCTGAAGCTTTCTTT. Its translation: CASSPRGARWSEAFF.

This sequence joins TRBV7-2 and TRBJ1-1; TRBD1 agrees at 9 bases. Germline CDR1 and CDR2: SGHTA and FQGNSA. There are 14 residues in the CDR3. J gave up 3 bases and V 3 bases, and 2 bases lay outside the gene matches. The CDR3 region has the DNA TGTGCCAGCAGCTTTCGACAGGGGGACACTGAAGCTTTCTTT. This translates into CASSFRQGDTEAFF.

This clone was seen a handful of times. The V gene is TRBV7-2, the J gene TRBJ1-1; D unresolved. V was trimmed by 1 base and J by 4 bases, leaving 10 bases between them. In germline, CDR1 is SGHTA, CDR2 FQGNSA. The CDR3 extends over 14 amino acids. The DNA for the CDR3 is TGTGCCAGCAGCTTAGATAACAGACTCACTGAAGCTTTCTTT. It specifies CASSLDNRLTEAFF. The variable domain in full, with the rest retrieved from reference TRBV7-2 and TRBJ1-1, is GAGVSQSPSNKVTEKGKDVELRCDPISGHTALYWYRQSLGQGLEFLIYFQGNSAPDKSGLPSDRFSAERTGGSVSTLTIQRTQQEDSAVYLCASSLDNRLTEAFFGQGTRLTVV.

The table lists this clone with a few counts. The CDR3 loop reads CASSYGGPSPLHF. For the CDR3, the DNA is TGTGCCAGCAGTTACGGAGGGCCTTCACCCCTCCACTTT. The V and J genes are TRBV6-5 and TRBJ1-6; D unclear. The CDR3 has 13 residues. V lost 2 bases, J lost 9 bases, and 8 bases lay in between. Germline assignment: CDR1 MNHEY and CDR2 SVGAGI.

The chain has TRBV7-2 and TRBJ1-3; a weak D match, TRBD1 (6 bases). Trimming shortened V by 1 base and J by 5 bases, and 15 bases separated the two germline ends. CDR1 is SGHTA and CDR2 is FQGNSA in the germline V gene. This CDR3 comprises 16 residues. This CDR3 is CASSLGQGQRRNTIYF. The CDR3, as DNA: TGTGCCAGCAGCTTAGGTCAGGGGCAGAGAAGAAACACCATATATTTT.

CDR3 residues: CASSQGAGSEGGQYF. Written as DNA, the CDR3 is TGCGCCAGCAGCCAGGGGGCGGGCTCCGAGGGAGGGCAGTACTTC. The chain has TRBV4-1 and TRBJ2-7, with D perhaps assigned TRBD1 or TRBD2 (6 bases each). This CDR3 comprises 15 residues. Trimming took off 3 bases at V and 9 bases at J, with 21 bases between the two ends. CDR1 and CDR2 from the germline V gene are MGHRA and YSYEKL.

The chain is built from TRBV5-1 and TRBJ2-1, with a possible D match to TRBD1 (6 bases). V was trimmed by 1 base and J by 5 bases, leaving 16 bases between them. The CDR3 runs 16 residues. Germline V CDR1 and CDR2: SGHRS, YFSETQ. CDR3 sequence reads: CASSLIGDIKNNEQFF. DNA of the CDR3: TGCGCCAGCAGCTTGATAGGGGACATCAAAAACAATGAGCAGTTCTTC.

V gene TRBV7-2 combines with J gene TRBJ2-3; 8 positions match TRBD2. The germline V gene has CDR1 SGHTA and CDR2 FQGNSA. V lost 5 bases to trimming and J lost 0 bases; unmatched junction nucleotides: 4. The CDR3 totals 15 residues. CDR3 DNA sequence: TGTGCCAGCAGCATTCCTAGCGGGAGCACAGATACGCAGTATTTT. This encodes CASSIPSGSTDTQYF. Variable domain in full (rest from reference TRBV7-2 and TRBJ2-3): GAGVSQSPSNKVTEKGKDVELRCDPISGHTALYWYRQSLGQGLEFLIYFQGNSAPDKSGLPSDRFSAERTGGSVSTLTIQRTQQEDSAVYLCASSIPSGSTDTQYFGPGTRLTVL.

In this sample, this clone turned up a few times. V gene TRBV19 combines with J gene TRBJ1-3; weak D call: TRBD1 (6 bases). Germline V gene sequence: CDR1 LNHDA, CDR2 SQIVND (reference sequence). The length of the CDR3 is 15 residues. Trimming stripped 4 bases from V and 0 bases from J, with 10 bases between. CDR3 loop: CASSTTGYSGNTIYF. The CDR3 coding sequence is TGTGCCAGTAGTACGACAGGTTACTCTGGAAACACCATATATTTT.

This clone was seen more than once but under ten times. V usage is TRBV6-1 and J usage is TRBJ2-3; the D call may be TRBD1 or TRBD2 (5 bases each). Trimming took off 7 bases at V and 6 bases at J, with 17 bases between the two ends. Per germline, CDR1 MNHNS and CDR2 SASEGT. The CDR3 covers 14 residues. This CDR3 is CASIPGRPLDTQYF. In DNA form, the CDR3 reads TGTGCCAGCATCCCGGGACGGCCACTCGATACGCAGTATTTT.

With respect to this clone: Within the sample, other DNA sequences also encode this same CDR3. The chain carries TRBV29-1 and TRBJ1-2, with D unresolved. The V end lost 6 bases, the J end lost 2 bases, and 7 bases lay between the germline ends. Germline V CDR1 and CDR2: SQVTM, ANQGSEA. This CDR3 is 11 amino acids long. Here the CDR3 DNA reads TGCAGCGTGGCCGAGAACTATGGCTACACCTTC. Its protein is CSVAENYGYTF.

The chain recombines TRBV18 with TRBJ2-2; possibly TRBD2 for D (6 bases). The CDR3 spans 15 residues. Trimming left V 5 bases short and J 3 bases short, with 13 bases between. The germline CDR1 and CDR2 sequences are KGHSH and LQKENI. The CDR3, as DNA: TGTGCCAGCTCATGGAGGGAGGCCCACACCGGGGAGCTGTTTTTT. Its translation: CASSWREAHTGELFF. The variable domain in full, completed from reference TRBV18 and TRBJ2-2, reads NAGVMQNPRHLVRRRGQEARLRCSPMKGHSHVYWYRQLPEEGLKFMVYLQKENIIDESGMPKERFSAEFPKEGPSILRIQQVVRGDSAAYFCASSWREAHTGELFFGEGSRLTVL.

The chain combines TRBV29-1 with TRBJ2-7, with TRBD1 matching 9 bases. Unmatched junction bases numbered 11, after V lost 5 bases and J lost 3 bases. This CDR3 has 15 residues. Looked up from germline, CDR1 is SQVTM and CDR2 is ANQGSEA. In DNA, the CDR3 is TGCAGCGTTTTTTTGGGACAGGGTGTCAACTACGAGCAGTACTTC. This sequence encodes CSVFLGQGVNYEQYF.

This clone was counted once. The chain has TRBV9 and TRBJ1-1, with D possibly TRBD1 on 6 matching bases. Trimming took 0 bases from V and 2 from J, leaving 8 bases between them. Germline V CDR1 and CDR2: SGDLS, YYNGEE. This CDR3 is 14 amino acids long. CDR3 protein: CASSVAGVNTEAFF. Written as DNA, the CDR3 is TGTGCCAGCAGCGTAGCAGGGGTAAACACTGAAGCTTTCTTT.